A single sample is the source of the 2 T cell receptor beta chains below, sequenced in a study of T cells after yellow fever vaccination. TCRdb fed the 5' RACE reads into MiXCR, producing one record per CDR3 protein. The sample records approximately 330,000 distinct CDR3 sequences, about 4% being singletons. Sequences were derived from PBMCs, sampled 5 days after the yellow fever booster vaccination. Receptors were obtained from a man aged 18 to 29 who received the YFV17D yellow fever vaccine.

The chain couples TRBV5-4 to TRBJ2-1; either TRBD1 or TRBD2 may fit D (6 bases each). CDR3 length: 15 residues. Trimming took off 0 bases at V and 7 bases at J, with 14 bases between the two ends. Germline CDR1 reads SGHNT; CDR2 reads YYREEE (reference sequence). The CDR3 nucleotides read TGTGCCAGCAGCTTGGGAGACCAGGGGAGGAATGAGCAGTTCTTC. Amino acids: CASSLGDQGRNEQFF.

The chain employs TRBV12-3 or TRBV12-4 and TRBJ1-2, with D possibly matching TRBD1 (6 bases). The V gene lost 6 bases and the J gene lost 8 bases, with 16 bases spanning the gap. The CDR3 sequence is 13 residues long. The CDR3 loop reads CASSVPGRGGYTF. CDR3 in DNA: TGTGCCAGCAGCGTACCAGGGAGGGGGGGCTACACCTTC.